This entry features one T cell receptor beta chain sequence. The source of the sample is a study of control samples from healthy donors and cancer patients. The table came from immunoSEQ multiplex PCR; TCRdb's copy has only in-frame clones and leaves some out. The profile shows some 150,000 clones, about 93% of them singletons. This receptor was identified in a man aged 45-60 years in good health. The specimen sequenced was blood.

CDR3 residues: CASSIEAGGPRNEQFF. CDR3 coding DNA: TGTGCCAGTAGTATAGAGGCGGGAGGGCCGAGGAATGAGCAGTTCTTC. The chain couples TRBV19 to TRBJ2-1, with 9 nucleotides matching TRBD2. Germline-derived CDR1 and CDR2 are LNHDA and SQIVND (reference sequence). The CDR3 totals 16 residues. V shed 0 bases, J shed 7 bases, and the junction held 7 bases outside the gene matches.